The present T cell receptor beta chain was sequenced within a study of T cells after yellow fever vaccination. About the study: SMART-Seq v4 Ultra Low Input handled preparation of low-cell-number fractions. Study-wide results and limits: When the response was secondary, it was weaker but reached its peak faster, day 5 versus 15. Bulk-population clonotypes that are abundant could appear as contaminants in FACS-sorted repertoires. Among primary-vaccination clones, most reappeared after the booster, at approximately 97% for CD4 and around 90% for CD8.

TCRdb reprocessed the 5' RACE reads with MiXCR, giving one entry per CDR3 protein. The sample includes around 73,000 distinct CDR3 sequences, around 7.3% of them seen just once. This clonotype was counted ten times or more. Antigen unknown. The V end lost 5 bases, the J end lost 0 bases, and 19 bases lay between the germline ends. This CDR3 is built from 18 residues. The material sequenced was CD8+ T cells sorted from PBMCs, taken on the day of the yellow fever booster vaccination. This receptor was obtained from a man aged 25 to 45 who received the YFV17D yellow fever vaccine. The chain employs TRBV12-3 or TRBV12-4 and TRBJ2-2; D may be TRBD1 or TRBD2 (6 bases each). CDR3 in DNA: TGTGCCAGCAGTCCAAGGGGGGCGACAGGCACGAACACCGGGGAGCTGTTTTTT. Protein sequence: CASSPRGATGTNTGELFF.